The 30 T cell receptor beta chains below were found in one sample sequenced in a study of Ad26.COV2.S vaccination and SARS-CoV-2 variants. The method was immunoSEQ multiplex PCR; TCRdb's version includes in-frame clones alone and lacks a portion of them. The repertoire consists of more than 300,000 clones, with roughly 80% occurring once and the leading ten covering around 2%. The treatment denotes: around 19 received Ad26.COV2.S at low or high dose, single or two shots; about 5 received placebo; per-sample allocation not given. Sample collection was performed on day 63 after the first vaccine or placebo injection. The source was peripheral blood, collected in a trial of Ad26.COV2.S vaccine versus placebo. These receptors all stem from a person aged 18-60 years who received the Ad26.COV2.S COVID-19 vaccine or a placebo.

This sequence joins TRBV5-1 and TRBJ1-1; 7 bases fit TRBD1. Germline CDR1 and CDR2: SGHRS and YFSETQ. CDR3 length: 13 amino acids. V trimming: 0 bases; J trimming: 10 bases; junction bases outside the gene matches: 6. This CDR3 reads CASSLAPGQRAFF. CDR3 in DNA: TGCGCCAGCAGCTTGGCCCCGGGACAGAGAGCTTTCTTT.

The chain combines TRBV7-9 with TRBJ1-5; no firm D call. Germline loops: CDR1 SEHNR, CDR2 FQNEAQ (reference sequence). The V gene lost 4 bases and the J gene lost 3 bases, with 10 bases spanning the gap. The CDR3 is 14 residues long. DNA of the CDR3: TGTGCCAGCAGCTCCGGGTCCCTCAATCAGCCCCAGCATTTT. Translation: CASSSGSLNQPQHF.

As for this clone: The same CDR3 is also encoded by other DNA sequences in this sample. This rearrangement joins TRBV3-1 (or the pseudogene TRBV3-2) to TRBJ2-2; no clear D. The V gene lost 0 bases and the J gene lost 2 bases, with 4 bases spanning the gap. Germline CDR1 is LGHDT and CDR2 is YNNKEL (reference sequence). This CDR3 comprises 14 residues. The CDR3 reads CASSQDLNTGELFF. The CDR3 region has the DNA TGTGCCAGCAGCCAAGATCTCAACACCGGGGAGCTGTTTTTT.

CDR3 sequence: CASSPPTSGGGYEQYF. CDR3 nucleotide sequence: TGTGCCAGCTCACCACCGACAAGCGGCGGAGGATACGAGCAGTACTTC. The chain is built from TRBV18 and TRBJ2-7; D is perhaps TRBD2 (5 bases). This CDR3 has 16 amino acids. Germline CDR1 KGHSH, CDR2 LQKENI. Trimming shortened V by 0 bases and J by 4 bases, and 16 bases separated the two germline ends.

The DNA for the CDR3 is TGTGCCAGCAGCCAAGACGGGGGCAGATTGAACACTGAAGCTTTCTTT. Translating it yields CASSQDGGRLNTEAFF. The rearrangement joins TRBV3-1 (or the pseudogene TRBV3-2) to TRBJ1-1; D might be TRBD1 (6 bases). Germline loops: CDR1 LGHDT, CDR2 YNNKEL (reference sequence). Trimming cost V 0 bases and J 0 bases, with 11 bases left between them. The CDR3 is 16 amino acids.

V is TRBV5-6 and J is TRBJ1-2, with no clear D. This CDR3 comprises 14 residues. Trimming left V 0 bases short and J 4 bases short, with 10 bases between. CDR1 and CDR2 from the germline V gene are SGHDT and YYEEEE. The CDR3: CASSLGVSSYGYTF. CDR3 sequence (DNA): TGTGCCAGCAGCTTGGGGGTATCAAGCTATGGCTACACCTTC.

This clone was seen a few times. This sequence joins TRBV5-1 and TRBJ2-7; 12 bases align to TRBD2. Trimming removed 0 bases from V and 3 bases from J; junction bases left unmatched: 7. The germline V gene has CDR1 SGHRS and CDR2 YFSETQ. The CDR3 is 17 residues long. The CDR3 bases are TGCGCCAGCAGCTTGGCTAGCGGGGGGGCAGGTATCTACGAGCAGTACTTC. Encoded protein: CASSLASGGAGIYEQYF.

This sequence joins TRBV2 and TRBJ1-2; perhaps TRBD1 as D (5 bases). CDR1 SNHLY and CDR2 FYNNEI come from the germline V gene. V shed 3 bases and J shed 4 bases, with 12 bases lying between them. The CDR3 loop spans 14 amino acids. The CDR3 DNA follows: TGTGCCAGCAGTGATGGGCCAGGGAGCTATGGCTACACCTTC. This gives the protein CASSDGPGSYGYTF.

The genes are TRBV28 and TRBJ1-5; TRBD1 might be the D (6 bases). The CDR3 covers 18 residues. CDR1 MDHEN and CDR2 SYDVKM come from the germline V gene. V gave up 5 bases and J gave up 0 bases, with 20 bases separating them. The CDR3 region has the DNA TGTGCCAGCAGTAAATACCGCGGACAGCTTAATAGCAATCAGCCCCAGCATTTT. It is translated as CASSKYRGQLNSNQPQHF.

The J gene is TRBJ1-4, the V gene TRBV29-1; D perhaps matches TRBD1 (6 bases). The germline V gene encodes CDR1 SQVTM and CDR2 ANQGSEA. The CDR3 length is 14 residues. The V end was cut by 7 bases, the J end by 7 bases, with 19 bases between. CDR3 sequence reads: CSARIQGIGEKLFF. In DNA, the CDR3 is TGCAGCGCACGAATCCAGGGGATTGGTGAAAAACTGTTTTTT.

This clone has only one observation. The chain recombines TRBV29-1 with TRBJ2-5, with D unresolved. The CDR3 length is 13 residues. Germline-derived CDR1 and CDR2 are SQVTM and ANQGSEA. V dropped 2 bases and J dropped 4 bases, with 11 bases sitting between them. This CDR3 reads CSVEKAQRETQYF. The CDR3 DNA reads TGCAGCGTTGAAAAGGCACAGCGAGAGACCCAGTACTTC.

The rearrangement uses TRBV6-6 and TRBJ2-6, with D perhaps being TRBD1 or TRBD2 (5 bases each). With 4 bases removed from V and 2 bases from J, the gap between germline ends came to 12 bases. CDR1 is MNHNY and CDR2 is SVGAGI in the germline V gene (reference sequence). CDR3 length: 16 amino acids. The CDR3 coding sequence is TGTGCCAGCAGTTTCGCCAGGGACCCTGGGGCCAACGTCCTGACTTTC. Its translation is CASSFARDPGANVLTF.

This sequence joins TRBV6-5 and TRBJ1-2; 7 bases match TRBD1. The CDR3 has 14 residues. The germline CDR1 and CDR2 sequences are MNHEY and SVGAGI. Germline trimming cut 3 bases from V and 1 base from J; bases unmatched to any gene: 2. The CDR3 bases are TGTGCCAGCAGTTATCGGGACAGTAACTATGGCTACACCTTC. This gives the protein CASSYRDSNYGYTF.

The chain couples TRBV19 to TRBJ1-1, with a weak D call TRBD1 (5 bases). The CDR3 consists of 15 residues. V was clipped by 5 bases and J by 3 bases, with 16 bases between them. Germline assignment: CDR1 LNHDA and CDR2 SQIVND (reference sequence). The CDR3 nucleotides are TGTGCCAGTAGTTTTGGGGCTGGAACCGACACTGAAGCTTTCTTT. It is translated as CASSFGAGTDTEAFF.

The V gene is TRBV5-1, the J gene TRBJ2-6; D is perhaps TRBD1 or TRBD2 (6 bases each). The CDR3 covers 16 residues. Germline loops: CDR1 SGHRS, CDR2 YFSETQ. V gave up 6 bases and J gave up 0 bases, with 13 bases separating them. CDR3 DNA sequence: TGCGCCAGCATGCGGGACACAATCTCTGGGGCCAACGTCCTGACTTTC. Translation gives CASMRDTISGANVLTF. The full variable domain, in which reference TRBV5-1 and TRBJ2-6 provide the parts outside the CDR3, is KAGVTQTPRYLIKTRGQQVTLSCSPISGHRSVSWYQQTPGQGLQFLFEYFSETQRNKGNFPGRFSGRQFSNSRSEMNVSTLELGDSALYLCASMRDTISGANVLTFGAGSRLTVL.

The chain links TRBV5-1 to TRBJ2-7, with D perhaps matching TRBD1 (5 bases). The V end was cut by 2 bases, the J end by 0 bases, with 12 bases between. CDR1 SGHRS and CDR2 YFSETQ come from the germline V gene. This CDR3 comprises 15 residues. The CDR3 loop is CASSLRPGNSYEQYF. The CDR3 region has the DNA TGCGCCAGCAGCTTACGACCAGGGAACTCCTACGAGCAGTACTTC.

J is TRBJ2-7 and V is TRBV10-3; the D call may be TRBD1 or TRBD2 (7 bases each). Germline V lookup: CDR1 ENHRY, CDR2 SYGVKD. Between the trimmed V and J ends, which lost 7 bases and 4 bases, there was a span of 20 bases. The CDR3 has 15 residues. The CDR3 region has the DNA TGTGCCATCAAGGTAGGGGGGGACAGCTTGTACGAGCAGTACTTC. It encodes CAIKVGGDSLYEQYF.

The rearrangement joins TRBV7-2 to TRBJ2-2; a weak D match, TRBD2 (7 bases). This CDR3 comprises 15 residues. Trimming took off 4 bases at V and 6 bases at J, with 15 bases between the two ends. Germline lookup yields CDR1 SGHTA and CDR2 FQGNSA. CDR3 sequence: CASSWRGGIAGELFF. The CDR3 nucleotides are TGTGCCAGCAGCTGGAGGGGGGGCATAGCCGGGGAGCTGTTTTTT. The variable domain in full, with the rest retrieved from reference TRBV7-2 and TRBJ2-2, is GAGVSQSPSNKVTEKGKDVELRCDPISGHTALYWYRQSLGQGLEFLIYFQGNSAPDKSGLPSDRFSAERTGGSVSTLTIQRTQQEDSAVYLCASSWRGGIAGELFFGEGSRLTVL.

V usage is TRBV5-1 and J usage is TRBJ2-3, with a weak D call TRBD1 (6 bases). With 0 bases removed from V and 0 bases from J, the gap between germline ends came to 8 bases. The CDR3 loop spans 15 amino acids. The V gene's germline CDR1 is SGHRS and CDR2 YFSETQ. This CDR3 reads CASSLGTVSTDTQYF. Here the CDR3 DNA reads TGCGCCAGCAGCTTGGGGACAGTTAGCACAGATACGCAGTATTTT.

This sequence joins TRBV27 and TRBJ1-1; D uncertain. Trimming removed 1 base at V and 0 bases at J, with 15 bases between. This CDR3 has 17 residues. Germline V gene lookup returns CDR1 MNHEY and CDR2 SMNVEV (reference sequence). The CDR3 protein is CASSLYTRNPVNTEAFF. Here the CDR3 DNA reads TGTGCCAGCAGTTTATACACGCGAAATCCGGTGAACACTGAAGCTTTCTTT.

The genes are TRBV3-1 (or the pseudogene TRBV3-2) and TRBJ2-6; D is unresolved. The V gene's germline CDR1 is LGHDT and CDR2 YNNKEL (reference sequence). V was clipped by 1 base and J by 7 bases, with 5 bases between them. The CDR3 loop spans 13 amino acids. As DNA, the CDR3 is TGTGCCAGCAGCCAAGTCGAAGCCAACGTCCTGACTTTC. It yields the protein CASSQVEANVLTF.

The V and J genes are TRBV18 and TRBJ2-5; TRBD2 matches at 8 bases. This CDR3 region has 15 residues. Germline V lookup: CDR1 KGHSH, CDR2 LQKENI. J gave up 2 bases and V 2 bases, and 4 bases lay outside the gene matches. CDR3 residues: CASSPDAGGQETQYF. CDR3 sequence (DNA): TGTGCCAGCTCACCAGATGCGGGGGGTCAAGAGACCCAGTACTTC.

This clone was counted a single time. V gene TRBV11-3 combines with J gene TRBJ2-1; 7 bases are a match to TRBD1. This CDR3 is 14 amino acids long. The germline CDR1 and CDR2 sequences are SGHNT and YENEEA. Losses at the gene ends were 5 bases for V and 4 bases for J; bases not matched to a gene: 5. The CDR3 bases are TGTGCCAGCAGCAAGACAGGGCATTACAATGAGCAGTTCTTC. Its protein is CASSKTGHYNEQFF. Full variable domain (remainder filled in from reference TRBV11-3 and TRBJ2-1): EAGVVQSPRYKIIEKKQPVAFWCNPISGHNTLYWYLQNLGQGPELLIRYENEEAVDDSQLPKDRFSAERLKGVDSTLKIQPAELGDSAVYLCASSKTGHYNEQFFGPGTRLTVL.

The chain uses TRBV15 and TRBJ1-6, with 7 bases lining up with TRBD1. The V gene end was trimmed by 0 bases and the J gene end by 14 bases; junction bases not matched to a gene: 4. The CDR3 contains 13 residues. In germline, CDR1 is LNHNV, CDR2 YYDKDF (reference sequence). The CDR3 region is CATSRDPDRALHF. Written as DNA, the CDR3 is TGTGCCACCAGCAGAGATCCAGACAGGGCCCTCCACTTT.

This clone came up once. The V gene is TRBV5-4, the J gene TRBJ1-3, with D perhaps TRBD1 (5 bases). Per the germline V gene, CDR1 is SGHNT and CDR2 is YYREEE (reference sequence). The V end lost 0 bases, the J end lost 0 bases, and 7 bases lay between the germline ends. The length of the CDR3 is 15 residues. CDR3 sequence reads: CASSLAGGSGNTIYF. CDR3 nucleotides: TGTGCCAGCAGCTTGGCCGGGGGCTCTGGAAACACCATATATTTT.

Only one count was recorded for this clone. The genes are TRBV5-4 and TRBJ1-2, with TRBD1 matching over 9 bases. Germline V CDR1 and CDR2: SGHNT, YYREEE (reference sequence). This CDR3 is 15 amino acids long. V lost 4 bases and J lost 0; bases outside the gene matches: 4. The CDR3 here is CASSPDRGANYGYTF. The DNA for the CDR3 is TGTGCCAGCAGCCCGGACAGGGGCGCTAACTATGGCTACACCTTC.

V gene TRBV5-8 combines with J gene TRBJ2-2; TRBD1 is a possible D gene (5 bases). Trimming stripped 3 bases from V and 4 bases from J, with 16 bases between. The CDR3 is 16 amino acids. CDR1 and CDR2 (germline): SGHTS, YDEGEE. CDR3 sequence (DNA): TGTGCCAGCAGCTCCCGAGTGGGGCGGAGCACCGGGGAGCTGTTTTTT. Encoded protein: CASSSRVGRSTGELFF. The full variable domain, completed using reference TRBV5-8 and TRBJ2-2, is EAGVTQSPTHLIKTRGQQATLRCSPISGHTSVYWYQQALGLGLQFLLWYDEGEERNRGNFPPRFSGRQFPNYSSELNVNALELEDSALYLCASSSRVGRSTGELFFGEGSRLTVL.

The DNA for the CDR3 is TGTGCCAGCAGGCTCAGGGGCGGTCAGCCCCAGCATTTT. Translation: CASRLRGGQPQHF. The chain couples TRBV28 to TRBJ1-5; D may be TRBD1 (6 bases). The CDR3 length is 13 residues. Germline-derived CDR1 and CDR2 are MDHEN and SYDVKM. V was trimmed by 6 bases and J by 6 bases, leaving 12 bases between them.

The V gene is TRBV5-1, the J gene TRBJ1-2; a weak D match, TRBD1 (6 bases). Trimming took off 1 base at V and 8 bases at J, with 12 bases between the two ends. CDR3 length: 13 residues. Germline assignment: CDR1 SGHRS and CDR2 YFSETQ. The CDR3 spells CASSLQGSGGYTF. The DNA for the CDR3 is TGCGCCAGCAGCTTGCAGGGGTCGGGAGGCTACACCTTC.

This chain joins TRBV10-3 and TRBJ1-1, with D possibly TRBD1 on 5 matching bases. There are 14 residues in the CDR3. Trimming removed 6 bases from V and 4 bases from J, with 15 bases in between. CDR1 is ENHRY, CDR2 SYGVKD, per germline. CDR3 in DNA: TGTGCCATCAGACCGGACACCCCGGGCACTGAAGCTTTCTTT. This sequence encodes CAIRPDTPGTEAFF.